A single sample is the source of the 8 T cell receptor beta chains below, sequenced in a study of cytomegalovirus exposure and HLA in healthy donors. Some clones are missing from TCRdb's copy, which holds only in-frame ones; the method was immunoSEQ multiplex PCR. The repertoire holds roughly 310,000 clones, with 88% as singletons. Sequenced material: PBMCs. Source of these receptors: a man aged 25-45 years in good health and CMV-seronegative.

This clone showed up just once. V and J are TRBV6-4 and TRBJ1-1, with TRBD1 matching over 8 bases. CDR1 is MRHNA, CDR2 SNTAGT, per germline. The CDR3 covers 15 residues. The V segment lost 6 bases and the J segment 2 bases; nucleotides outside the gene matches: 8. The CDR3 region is CASSRTGTGNTEAFF. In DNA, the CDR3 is TGTGCCAGCAGCCGAACCGGGACAGGAAACACTGAAGCTTTCTTT.

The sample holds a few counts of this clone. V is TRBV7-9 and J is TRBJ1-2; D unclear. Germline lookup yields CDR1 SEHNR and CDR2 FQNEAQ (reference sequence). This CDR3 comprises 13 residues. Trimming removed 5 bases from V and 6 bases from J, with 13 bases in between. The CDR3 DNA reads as TGTGCCAGCAGCCCCGGGTCCGTCGATGGCTACACCTTC. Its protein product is CASSPGSVDGYTF. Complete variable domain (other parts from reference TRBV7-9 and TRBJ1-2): DTGVSQNPRHKITKRGQNVTFRCDPISEHNRLYWYRQTLGQGPEFLTYFQNEAQLEKSRLLSDRFSAERPKGSFSTLEIQRTEQGDSAMYLCASSPGSVDGYTFGSGTRLTVV.

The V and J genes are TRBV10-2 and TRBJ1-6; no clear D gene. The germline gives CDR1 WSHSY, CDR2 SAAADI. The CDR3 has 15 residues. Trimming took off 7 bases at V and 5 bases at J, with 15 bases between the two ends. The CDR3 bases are TGCGCCAGCACCCGGGGAGTTCCGGATAATTCACCCCTCCACTTT. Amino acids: CASTRGVPDNSPLHF.

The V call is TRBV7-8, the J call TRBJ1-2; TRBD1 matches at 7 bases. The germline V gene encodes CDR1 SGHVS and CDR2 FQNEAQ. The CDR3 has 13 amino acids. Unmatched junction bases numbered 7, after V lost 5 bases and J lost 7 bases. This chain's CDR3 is CASSLDRVAGYTF. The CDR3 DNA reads TGTGCCAGCAGCCTAGACAGGGTAGCTGGCTACACCTTC.

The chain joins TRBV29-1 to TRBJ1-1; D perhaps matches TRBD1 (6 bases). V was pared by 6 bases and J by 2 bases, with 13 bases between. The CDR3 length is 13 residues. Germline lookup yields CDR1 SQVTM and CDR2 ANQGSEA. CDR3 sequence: CSVQTGTNTEAFF. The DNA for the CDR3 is TGCAGCGTCCAGACAGGAACTAACACTGAAGCTTTCTTT.

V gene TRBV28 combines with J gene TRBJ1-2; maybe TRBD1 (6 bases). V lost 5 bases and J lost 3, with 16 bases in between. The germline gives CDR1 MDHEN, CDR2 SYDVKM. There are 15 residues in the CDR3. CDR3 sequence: CASSGQGPSHYGYTF. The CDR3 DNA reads TGTGCCAGCAGTGGTCAGGGGCCCTCCCACTATGGCTACACCTTC.

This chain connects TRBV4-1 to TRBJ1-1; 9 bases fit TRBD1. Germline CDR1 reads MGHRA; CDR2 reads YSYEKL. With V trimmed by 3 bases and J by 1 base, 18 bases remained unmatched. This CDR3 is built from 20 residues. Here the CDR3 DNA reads TGCGCCAGCAGCCAGATGGGACCCCTTACAGGGGGCACGGGGAACACTGAAGCTTTCTTT. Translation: CASSQMGPLTGGTGNTEAFF.

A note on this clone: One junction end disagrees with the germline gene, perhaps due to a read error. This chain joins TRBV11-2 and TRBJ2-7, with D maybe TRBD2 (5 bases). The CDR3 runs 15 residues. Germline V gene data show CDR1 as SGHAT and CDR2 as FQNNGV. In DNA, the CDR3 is TGTGCCAGCAGCCTAGACGGAATAGCGCTTTACGAGCAGTACTTC. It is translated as CASSLDGIALYEQYF. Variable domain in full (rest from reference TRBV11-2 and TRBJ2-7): EAGVAQSPRYKIIEKRQSVAFWCNPISGHATLYWYQQILGQGPKLLIQFQNNGVVDDSQLPKDRFSAERLKGVDSTLKIQPAKLEDSAVYLCASSLDGIALYEQYFGPGTRLTVT.